The 26 T cell receptor beta chains below come from one sample, sequenced in a study of beta chain features in type 1 diabetes. TCRB transcripts that were expressed got sequenced, as all of the isolated RNA had been reverse transcribed. Generated by immunoSEQ multiplex PCR, the TCRdb table keeps only in-frame clones and is missing some. The sample has hundreds of thousands of clones, around 10% seen once. Sequencing used naive CD4+ T cells from blood. The source is a woman under 30 in good health.

This clone was counted only a few times. V is TRBV7-2 and J is TRBJ2-7; D is uncertain. Germline CDR1 SGHTA, CDR2 FQGNSA. The CDR3 has 13 amino acids. The V and J ends lost 3 bases and 3 bases respectively, with 9 bases between them. CDR3 DNA sequence: TGTGCCAGCAGCTTGGAAAGACTCTACGAGCAGTACTTC. It translates to CASSLERLYEQYF.

This clone was detected many times. V and J are TRBV9 and TRBJ2-1; D gene uncertain. Trimming stripped 6 bases from V and 10 bases from J, with 17 bases between. Germline CDR1 and CDR2: SGDLS and YYNGEE. The CDR3 length is 13 residues. CDR3 sequence: CASKATAHWEQFF. As DNA, the CDR3 is TGTGCCAGCAAAGCGACTGCCCATTGGGAGCAGTTCTTC.

The chain combines TRBV7-8 with TRBJ2-1; no reliable D call. The V and J ends lost 5 bases and 8 bases respectively, with 16 bases between them. CDR3 length: 14 residues. Germline CDR1 and CDR2: SGHVS and FQNEAQ. The CDR3 spells CASSGVFSSHEQFF. Here the CDR3 DNA reads TGTGCCAGCAGCGGCGTTTTCTCTAGTCATGAGCAGTTCTTC.

The genes are TRBV14 and TRBJ1-5; D not certain. CDR3 size: 13 residues. Trimming shortened V by 4 bases and J by 12 bases, and 16 bases separated the two germline ends. Germline CDR1 SGHDN, CDR2 FVKESK. For the CDR3, the DNA is TGTGCCAGCAGCCCAATTGACGGACGAATCCAGCATTTT. It codes for CASSPIDGRIQHF.

V is TRBV25-1 and J is TRBJ2-7; D is unresolved. The CDR3 contains 14 residues. V shed 3 bases and J shed 4 bases, with 13 bases lying between them. CDR1 is MGHDK, CDR2 SYGVNS, per germline. The CDR3 here is CASSDPFTVYEQYF. CDR3 nucleotide sequence: TGTGCCAGCAGTGACCCCTTTACAGTGTACGAGCAGTACTTC.

The J gene is TRBJ1-2, the V gene TRBV19; maybe TRBD1 (5 bases). CDR1 and CDR2 (germline): LNHDA, SQIVND (reference sequence). Trimming took 7 bases from V and 3 from J, leaving 18 bases between them. CDR3 length equals 15 residues. Here the CDR3 reads CASNGMGRVDYGYTF. In DNA form, the CDR3 reads TGTGCCAGTAACGGAATGGGCAGGGTCGACTATGGCTACACCTTC.

Written as DNA, the CDR3 is TGTGCCAGCAGCACCGGGCGAATATCCTACGAGCAGTACGTC. It yields the protein CASSTGRISYEQYV. The V gene is TRBV21-1, the J gene TRBJ2-7. TRBV21-1 constitutes a pseudogene. This CDR3 is built from 14 residues.

The chain joins TRBV5-1 to TRBJ2-6; D is tentatively TRBD1 or TRBD2 (5 bases each). The length of the CDR3 is 15 residues. Germline CDR1 reads SGHRS; CDR2 reads YFSETQ. Trimming removed 5 bases at V and 2 bases at J, with 11 bases between. CDR3 DNA sequence: TGCGCCAGCAGACTCGGGGCTACTGGGGCCAACGTCCTGACTTTC. This translates into CASRLGATGANVLTF.

This clone turned up a few times. DNA for the CDR3: TGTGCCAGCAGCTACACCTGGGTCGGGGCACAAGAGACCCAGTACTTC. It encodes CASSYTWVGAQETQYF. V usage is TRBV7-8 and J usage is TRBJ2-5, with D perhaps given as TRBD1 or TRBD2 (5 bases each). The length of the CDR3 is 16 residues. V lost 4 bases to trimming and J lost 2 bases, with 17 bases between them. Germline CDR1 and CDR2: SGHVS and FQNEAQ.

This sequence joins TRBV28 and TRBJ1-2; the D gene is possibly TRBD1 (5 bases). V lost 3 bases and J 6 bases, leaving 14 bases between the germline ends. The CDR3 is made up of 14 amino acids. Germline V gene data show CDR1 as MDHEN and CDR2 as SYDVKM. CDR3 DNA sequence: TGTGCCAGCAGTTTGTCCGGCGCAGGGAATGGCTACACCTTC. It is translated as CASSLSGAGNGYTF.

J is TRBJ1-2 and V is TRBV7-8; TRBD1 is a possible D gene (6 bases). CDR3 length: 15 residues. Germline assignment: CDR1 SGHVS and CDR2 FQNEAQ. V gave up 5 bases and J gave up 0 bases, with 13 bases separating them. The CDR3 reads CASSHSTGTNYGYTF. CDR3 nucleotide sequence: TGTGCCAGCAGCCACTCGACAGGAACTAACTATGGCTACACCTTC. Variable domain in full (rest from reference TRBV7-8 and TRBJ1-2): GAGVSQSPRYKVAKRGQDVALRCDPISGHVSLFWYQQALGQGPEFLTYFQNEAQLDKSGLPSDRFFAERPEGSVSTLKIQRTQQEDSAVYLCASSHSTGTNYGYTFGSGTRLTVV.

This clone was counted a few times. This rearrangement joins TRBV6-1 to TRBJ1-1, with D unresolved. The CDR3 loop spans 13 amino acids. The germline V gene has CDR1 MNHNS and CDR2 SASEGT. V was cut by 2 bases and J by 0 bases, with 4 bases left in between. The CDR3 DNA sequence: TGTGCCAGCAGTGAAAGGGTGAACACTGAAGCTTTCTTT. Amino acid sequence: CASSERVNTEAFF.

The chain uses TRBV7-3 and TRBJ2-1, with 7 bases identical to TRBD2. Unmatched junction bases numbered 5, after V lost 2 bases and J lost 4 bases. CDR1 is SGHTA, CDR2 FQGTGA, per germline. CDR3 size: 15 residues. CDR3 coding DNA: TGTGCCAGCAGCTTATCCGGGGGACTATACAATGAGCAGTTCTTC. This gives the protein CASSLSGGLYNEQFF.

There are a few counts of this clone. The chain employs TRBV19 and TRBJ2-4; a possible D gene is TRBD2 (5 bases). Deletions cut 4 bases from V and 8 bases from J, with 15 bases between. Germline V gene data show CDR1 as LNHDA and CDR2 as SQIVND (reference sequence). This CDR3 region has 14 residues. The CDR3 reads CASSTSTTRYIQYF. The CDR3 bases are TGTGCCAGTAGTACCTCCACCACTAGGTACATTCAGTACTTC.

This clone was seen a handful of times. This sequence joins TRBV29-1 and TRBJ2-7; TRBD1 might be the D (6 bases). The CDR3 is made up of 13 amino acids. V was clipped by 6 bases and J by 3 bases, with 15 bases between them. From germline, CDR1 is SQVTM and CDR2 ANQGSEA. CDR3: CSVQGPGLYEQYF. The CDR3 nucleotides read TGCAGCGTACAGGGTCCCGGACTCTACGAGCAGTACTTC.

The chain links TRBV9 to TRBJ2-7; perhaps TRBD2 as D (5 bases). Deletions cut 5 bases from V and 4 bases from J, with 16 bases between. Germline assignment: CDR1 SGDLS and CDR2 YYNGEE. CDR3 length: 14 residues. The CDR3 DNA reads as TGTGCCAGCAGTTCGACGGGAACGTTTTACGAGCAGTACTTC. Encoded protein: CASSSTGTFYEQYF. Variable domain in full (rest from reference TRBV9 and TRBJ2-7): DSGVTQTPKHLITATGQRVTLRCSPRSGDLSVYWYQQSLDQGLQFLIQYYNGEERAKGNILERFSAQQFPDLHSELNLSSLELGDSALYFCASSSTGTFYEQYFGPGTRLTVT.

This clone occurred a few times. The chain links TRBV4-2 to TRBJ2-5, with a weak D call TRBD2 (6 bases). The CDR3 runs 15 residues. The V end lost 6 bases, the J end lost 2 bases, and 16 bases lay between the germline ends. Per germline, CDR1 LGHNA and CDR2 YNFKEQ. The CDR3 DNA reads as TGTGCCAGCAGTCTGAATAGCGGAGCACAAGAGACCCAGTACTTC. Translating it yields CASSLNSGAQETQYF.

This clone was seen more than once but under ten times. The chain is built from TRBV5-1 and TRBJ2-1, with D maybe TRBD2 (6 bases). V was shortened by 4 bases and J by 1 base, with 12 bases between the two germline ends. Germline V gene sequence: CDR1 SGHRS, CDR2 YFSETQ. The CDR3 contains 15 residues. Here the CDR3 reads CASSAEGKSYNEQFF. CDR3 sequence (DNA): TGCGCCAGCAGCGCGGAGGGCAAATCCTACAATGAGCAGTTCTTC.

With respect to this clone: A clone one base away is much larger, so this may be a read error. V and J are TRBV5-6 and TRBJ2-7; D uncertain. The CDR3 extends over 11 amino acids. V lost 3 bases, J lost 0 bases, and 1 base lay in between. Per the germline V gene, CDR1 is SGHDT and CDR2 is YYEEEE. CDR3 in amino acids: CASSYSYEQYF. CDR3 DNA sequence: TGTGCCAGCAGCTACTCCTACGAGCAGTACTTC.

The chain recombines TRBV18 with TRBJ2-7, with 8 nucleotides matching TRBD1. J gave up 2 bases and V 3 bases, and 9 bases lay outside the gene matches. This CDR3 contains 16 residues. Germline V lookup: CDR1 KGHSH, CDR2 LQKENI. DNA for the CDR3: TGTGCCAGCTCACCGACTGGGACAGGATTTACCTACGAGCAGTACTTC. The encoded protein is CASSPTGTGFTYEQYF.

J is TRBJ2-7 and V is TRBV6-1; 7 bases match TRBD1. The CDR3 spans 14 residues. The V segment lost 6 bases and the J segment 3 bases; nucleotides outside the gene matches: 8. Germline loops: CDR1 MNHNS, CDR2 SASEGT. The CDR3 protein is CASRAGTANYEQYV. CDR3 in DNA: TGTGCCAGCAGAGCCGGGACAGCAAACTACGAGCAGTACGTC.

In the case of this clone: The same CDR3 arises from other DNA sequences in this sample as well. CDR3 DNA sequence: TGTGCCACCAGCAGAGATCGGGCAAGAGGGCAGCCCCAGCATTTT. Protein product: CATSRDRARGQPQHF. The rearrangement uses TRBV15 and TRBJ1-5; unclear D gene. This CDR3 has 15 amino acids. V shed 0 bases and J shed 7 bases, with 13 bases lying between them. Looked up from germline, CDR1 is LNHNV and CDR2 is YYDKDF (reference sequence). The whole variable domain, remainder taken from reference TRBV15 and TRBJ1-5, is DAMVIQNPRYQVTQFGKPVTLSCSQTLNHNVMYWYQQKSSQAPKLLFHYYDKDFNNEADTPDNFQSRRPNTSFCFLDIRSPGLGDTAMYLCATSRDRARGQPQHFGDGTRLSIL.

The rearrangement uses TRBV2 and TRBJ2-1, with D tentatively TRBD1 (5 bases). Germline V CDR1 and CDR2: SNHLY, FYNNEI. V gave up 5 bases and J gave up 6 bases, with 11 bases separating them. The CDR3 extends over 13 amino acids. The CDR3 DNA is TGTGCCAGCAGTTCCAGGGTGGGCAATGAGCAGTTCTTC. It specifies CASSSRVGNEQFF.

The table lists this clone with a few counts. The chain employs TRBV30 and TRBJ1-2; tentative D call: TRBD1 (5 bases). Germline V gene lookup returns CDR1 GTSNPN and CDR2 SVGIG (reference sequence). V was pared by 4 bases and J by 8 bases, with 14 bases between. This CDR3 is built from 12 residues. The CDR3 here is CAWTVRGEGYTF. CDR3 coding DNA: TGTGCCTGGACCGTACGGGGGGAGGGCTACACCTTC.

The rearrangement joins TRBV2 to TRBJ2-7, with a weak D call TRBD2 (5 bases). Trimming stripped 5 bases from V and 3 bases from J, with 17 bases between. The CDR3 sequence is 15 residues long. Germline V gene sequence: CDR1 SNHLY, CDR2 FYNNEI. The chain's CDR3 is CASSFEGRRDYEQYF. In nucleotides, the CDR3 is TGTGCCAGCAGTTTCGAAGGGAGAAGGGACTACGAGCAGTACTTC.

CDR3 sequence (DNA): TGTGCCAGCAGCGCCCGGGACAGGGGGCTTGGCTACACCTTC. This encodes CASSARDRGLGYTF. The genes are TRBV13 and TRBJ1-2; 12 bases map to TRBD1. The ends lost 5 bases at V and 7 bases at J; junction bases unmatched: 5. Germline V gene data show CDR1 as PRHDT and CDR2 as FYEKMQ (reference sequence). The length of the CDR3 is 14 residues.